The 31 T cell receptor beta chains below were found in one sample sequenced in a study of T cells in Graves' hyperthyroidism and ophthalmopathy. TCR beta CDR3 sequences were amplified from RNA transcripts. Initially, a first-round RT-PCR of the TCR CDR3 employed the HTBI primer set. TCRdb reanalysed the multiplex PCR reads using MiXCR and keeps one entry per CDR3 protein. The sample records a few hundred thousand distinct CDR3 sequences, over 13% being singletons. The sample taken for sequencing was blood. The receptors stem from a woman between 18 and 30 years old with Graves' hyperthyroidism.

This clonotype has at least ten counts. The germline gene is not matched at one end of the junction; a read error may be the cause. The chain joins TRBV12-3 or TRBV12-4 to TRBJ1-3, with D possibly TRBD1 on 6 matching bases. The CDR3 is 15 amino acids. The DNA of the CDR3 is TGTGCCAGCAGCTTAGGGGGTGTAGGAGGAAACACCATATATTTT. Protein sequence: CASSLGGVGGNTIYF.

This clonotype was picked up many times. CDR3 bases: TGTGCCAGCAGCTTAGGAAACCAGCTGGCAGATACGCAGTATTTT. Translating it yields CASSLGNQLADTQYF. The V and J genes are TRBV7-9 and TRBJ2-3; D is ambiguous. Looked up from germline, CDR1 is SEHNR and CDR2 is FQNEAQ (reference sequence). The CDR3 consists of 15 residues. V gave up 1 base and J gave up 4 bases, with 12 bases separating them.

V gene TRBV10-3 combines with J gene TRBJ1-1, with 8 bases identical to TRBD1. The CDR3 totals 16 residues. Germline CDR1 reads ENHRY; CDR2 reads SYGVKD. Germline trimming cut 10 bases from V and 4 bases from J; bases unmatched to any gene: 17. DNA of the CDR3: TGTGCCACCTTCCCGGGACAGGACCGATGGGGCACTGAAGCTTTCTTT. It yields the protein CATFPGQDRWGTEAFF.

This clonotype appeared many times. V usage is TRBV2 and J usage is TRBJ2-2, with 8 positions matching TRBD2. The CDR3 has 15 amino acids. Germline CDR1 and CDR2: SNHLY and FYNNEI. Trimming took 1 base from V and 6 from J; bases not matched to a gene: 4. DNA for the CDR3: TGTGCCAGCAGTGAAGATAGCGGGATCGCCGGGGAGCTGTTTTTT. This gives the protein CASSEDSGIAGELFF. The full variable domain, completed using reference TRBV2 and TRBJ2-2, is EPEVTQTPSHQVTQMGQEVILRCVPISNHLYFYWYRQILGQKVEFLVSFYNNEISEKSEIFDDQFSVERPDGSNFTLKIRSTKLEDSAMYFCASSEDSGIAGELFFGEGSRLTVL.

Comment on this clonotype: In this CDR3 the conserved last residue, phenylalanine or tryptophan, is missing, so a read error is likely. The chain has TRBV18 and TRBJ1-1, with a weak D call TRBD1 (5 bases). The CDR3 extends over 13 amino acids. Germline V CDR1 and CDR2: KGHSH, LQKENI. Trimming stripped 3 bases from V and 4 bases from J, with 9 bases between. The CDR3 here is CASSPTGGTEAFS. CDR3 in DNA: TGTGCCAGCTCACCGACTGGGGGCACTGAAGCTTTCTCT.

The CDR3 reads CASRGKGQETQYF. The CDR3 bases are TGTGCCAGTAGAGGGAAAGGCCAAGAGACCCAGTACTTC. The V call is TRBV19, the J call TRBJ2-5; D uncertain. Germline V gene sequence: CDR1 LNHDA, CDR2 SQIVND (reference sequence). CDR3 size: 13 residues. The V end was cut by 6 bases, the J end by 1 base, with 9 bases between.

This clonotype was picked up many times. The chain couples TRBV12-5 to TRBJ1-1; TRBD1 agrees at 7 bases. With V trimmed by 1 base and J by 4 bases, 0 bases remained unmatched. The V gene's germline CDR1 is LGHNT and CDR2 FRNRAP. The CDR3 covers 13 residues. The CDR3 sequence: CASGLAGGTEAFF. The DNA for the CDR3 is TGTGCTAGTGGTTTGGCAGGGGGCACTGAAGCTTTCTTT.

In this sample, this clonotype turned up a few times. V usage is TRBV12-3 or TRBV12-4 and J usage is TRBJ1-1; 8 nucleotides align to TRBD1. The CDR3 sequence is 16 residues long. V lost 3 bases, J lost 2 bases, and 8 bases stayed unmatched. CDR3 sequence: CASSLGDRLPNTEAFF. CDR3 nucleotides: TGTGCCAGCAGTTTGGGGGACAGGCTCCCCAACACTGAAGCTTTCTTT.

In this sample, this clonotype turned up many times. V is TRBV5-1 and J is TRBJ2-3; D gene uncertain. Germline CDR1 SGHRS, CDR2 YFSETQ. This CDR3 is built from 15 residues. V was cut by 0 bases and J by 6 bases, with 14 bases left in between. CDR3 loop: CASSLVFSMRDTQYF. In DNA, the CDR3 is TGCGCCAGCAGCTTGGTTTTCTCGATGAGGGATACGCAGTATTTT.

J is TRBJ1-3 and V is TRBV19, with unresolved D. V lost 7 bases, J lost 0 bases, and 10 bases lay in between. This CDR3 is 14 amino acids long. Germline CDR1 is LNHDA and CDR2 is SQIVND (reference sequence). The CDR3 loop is CASNDGSSGNTIYF. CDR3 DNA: TGTGCCAGTAACGACGGAAGCTCTGGAAACACCATATATTTT.

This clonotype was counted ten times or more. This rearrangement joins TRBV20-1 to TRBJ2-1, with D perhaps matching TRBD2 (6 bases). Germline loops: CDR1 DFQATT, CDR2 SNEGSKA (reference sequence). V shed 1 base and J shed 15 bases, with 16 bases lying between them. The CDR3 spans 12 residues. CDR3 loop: CSARAPEGLSFF. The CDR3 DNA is TGCAGTGCTAGAGCACCTGAGGGACTGTCGTTCTTC.

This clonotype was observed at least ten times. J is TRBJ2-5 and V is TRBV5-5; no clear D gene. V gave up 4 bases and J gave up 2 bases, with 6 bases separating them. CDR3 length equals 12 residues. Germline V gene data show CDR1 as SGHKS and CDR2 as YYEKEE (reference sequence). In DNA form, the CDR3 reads TGTGCCAGCAGCGTGACTCAAGAGACCCAGTACTTC. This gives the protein CASSVTQETQYF.

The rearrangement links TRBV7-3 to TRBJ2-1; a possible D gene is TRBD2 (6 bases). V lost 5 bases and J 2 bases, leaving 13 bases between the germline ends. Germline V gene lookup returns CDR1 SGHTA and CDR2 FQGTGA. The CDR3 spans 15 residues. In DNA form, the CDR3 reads TGTGCCAGCAGCCCTCATAGCGGAGCCTACAATGAGCAGTTCTTC. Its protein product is CASSPHSGAYNEQFF.

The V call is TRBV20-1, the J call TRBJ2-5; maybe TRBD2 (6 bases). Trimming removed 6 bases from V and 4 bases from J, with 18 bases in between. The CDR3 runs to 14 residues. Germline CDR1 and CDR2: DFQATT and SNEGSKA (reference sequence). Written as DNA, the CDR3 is TGCAGTGCCCCAGGACTGGGGGGAGGAGAGACCCAGTACTTC. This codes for CSAPGLGGGETQYF.

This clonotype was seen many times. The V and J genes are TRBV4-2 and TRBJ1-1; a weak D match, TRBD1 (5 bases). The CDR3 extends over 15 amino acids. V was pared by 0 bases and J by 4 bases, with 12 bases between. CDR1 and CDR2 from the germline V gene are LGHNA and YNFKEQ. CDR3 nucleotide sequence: TGTGCCAGCAGCCAAGAAGGGGTAGGTGTCACTGAAGCTTTCTTT. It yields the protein CASSQEGVGVTEAFF.

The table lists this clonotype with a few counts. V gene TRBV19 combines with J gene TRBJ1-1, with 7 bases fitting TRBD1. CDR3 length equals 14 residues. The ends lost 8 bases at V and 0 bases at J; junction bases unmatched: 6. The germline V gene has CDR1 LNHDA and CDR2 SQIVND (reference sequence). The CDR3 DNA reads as TGTGCCAGTGGGACAGACTATATGAACACTGAAGCTTTCTTT. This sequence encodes CASGTDYMNTEAFF.

CDR3 protein: CAWRRTGSNEQYF. The CDR3 DNA is TGTGCCTGGAGAAGGACAGGGTCCAACGAGCAGTACTTC. This chain joins TRBV30 and TRBJ2-7; 8 bases line up with TRBD1. V lost 3 bases to trimming and J lost 5 bases; unmatched junction nucleotides: 6. The length of the CDR3 is 13 residues. Germline lookup yields CDR1 GTSNPN and CDR2 SVGIG (reference sequence).

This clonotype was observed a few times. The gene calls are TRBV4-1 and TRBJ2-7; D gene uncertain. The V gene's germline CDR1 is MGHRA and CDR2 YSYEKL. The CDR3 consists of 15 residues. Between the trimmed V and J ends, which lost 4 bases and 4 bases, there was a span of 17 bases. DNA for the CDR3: TGCGCCAGCAGCCGAGACGACTCGTCTGATTACGAGCAGTACTTC. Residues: CASSRDDSSDYEQYF.

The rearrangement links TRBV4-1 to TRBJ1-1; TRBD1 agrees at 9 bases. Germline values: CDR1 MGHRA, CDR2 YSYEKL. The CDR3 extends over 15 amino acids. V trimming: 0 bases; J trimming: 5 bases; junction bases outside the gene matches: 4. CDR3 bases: TGCGCCAGCAGCCAAGATCGGGGGACAGGGACTGAAGCTTTCTTT. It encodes CASSQDRGTGTEAFF.

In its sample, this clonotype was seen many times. The CDR3: CASSQVRGRAFNEQFF. In DNA, the CDR3 is TGTGCCAGCAGCCAAGTGCGCGGGAGGGCCTTCAATGAGCAGTTCTTC. The chain recombines TRBV14 with TRBJ2-1, with 9 bases identical to TRBD2. The CDR3 totals 16 residues. V was pared by 1 base and J by 6 bases, with 7 bases of the junction left unmatched. Per germline, CDR1 SGHDN and CDR2 FVKESK.

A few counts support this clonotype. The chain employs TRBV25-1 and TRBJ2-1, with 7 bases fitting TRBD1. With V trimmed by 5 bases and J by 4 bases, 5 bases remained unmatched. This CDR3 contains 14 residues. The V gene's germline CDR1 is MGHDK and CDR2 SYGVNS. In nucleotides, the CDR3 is TGTGCCAGCAGTTATCCGACAGGGTACAATGAGCAGTTCTTC. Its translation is CASSYPTGYNEQFF.

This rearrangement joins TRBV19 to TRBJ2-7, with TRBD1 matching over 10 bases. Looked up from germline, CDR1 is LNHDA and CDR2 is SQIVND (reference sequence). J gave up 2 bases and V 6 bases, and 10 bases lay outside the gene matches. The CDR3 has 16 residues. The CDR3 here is CASRDNRDRGPYEQYV. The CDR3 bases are TGTGCCAGTAGAGACAACCGGGACAGGGGCCCCTACGAGCAGTACGTC.

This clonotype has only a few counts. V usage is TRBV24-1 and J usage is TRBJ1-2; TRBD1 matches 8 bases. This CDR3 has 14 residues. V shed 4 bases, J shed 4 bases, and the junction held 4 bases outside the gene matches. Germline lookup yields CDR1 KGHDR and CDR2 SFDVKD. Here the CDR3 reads CATSDPGTGYGYTF. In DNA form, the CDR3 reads TGTGCCACCAGTGACCCCGGGACAGGCTATGGCTACACCTTC.

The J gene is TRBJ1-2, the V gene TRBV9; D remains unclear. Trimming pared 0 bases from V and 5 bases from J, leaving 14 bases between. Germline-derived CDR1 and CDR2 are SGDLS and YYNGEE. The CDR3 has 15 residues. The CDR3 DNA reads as TGTGCCAGCAGCGTAGGGCAGTCGGCGGCATATGGCTACACCTTC. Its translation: CASSVGQSAAYGYTF.

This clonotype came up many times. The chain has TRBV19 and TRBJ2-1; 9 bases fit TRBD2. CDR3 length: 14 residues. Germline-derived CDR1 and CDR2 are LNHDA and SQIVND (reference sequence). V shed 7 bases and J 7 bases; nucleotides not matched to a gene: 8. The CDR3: CASNAGGWKNEQFF. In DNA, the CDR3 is TGTGCCAGTAACGCGGGAGGGTGGAAAAATGAGCAGTTCTTC. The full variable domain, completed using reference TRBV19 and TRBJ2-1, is DGGITQSPKYLFRKEGQNVTLSCEQNLNHDAMYWYRQDPGQGLRLIYYSQIVNDFQKGDIAEGYSVSREKKESFPLTVTSAQKNPTAFYLCASNAGGWKNEQFFGPGTRLTVL.

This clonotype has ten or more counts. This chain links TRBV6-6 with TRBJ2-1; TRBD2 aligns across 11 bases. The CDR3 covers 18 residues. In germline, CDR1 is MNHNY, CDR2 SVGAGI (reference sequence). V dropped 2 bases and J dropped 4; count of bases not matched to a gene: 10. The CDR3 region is CASSYGDSRLAGYNEQFF. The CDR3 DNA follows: TGTGCCAGCAGTTACGGAGACAGCCGACTAGCGGGATACAATGAGCAGTTCTTC.

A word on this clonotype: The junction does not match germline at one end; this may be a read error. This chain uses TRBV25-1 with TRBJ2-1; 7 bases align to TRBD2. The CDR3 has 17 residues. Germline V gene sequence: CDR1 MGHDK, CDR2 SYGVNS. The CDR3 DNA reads TGTGCCAGCAGACCCCCGGAGGCTAGCGGCTCCTGCAATGAGCAGTTCTTC. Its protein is CASRPPEASGSCNEQFF.

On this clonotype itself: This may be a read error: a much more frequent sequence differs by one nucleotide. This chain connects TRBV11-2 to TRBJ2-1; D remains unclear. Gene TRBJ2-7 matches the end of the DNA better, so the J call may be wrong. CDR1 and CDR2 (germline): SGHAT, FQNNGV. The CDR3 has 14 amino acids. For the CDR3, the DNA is TGTGCCAGCAGCCGCGATTCATATTACAATGAGCAGTACTTC. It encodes CASSRDSYYNEQYF.

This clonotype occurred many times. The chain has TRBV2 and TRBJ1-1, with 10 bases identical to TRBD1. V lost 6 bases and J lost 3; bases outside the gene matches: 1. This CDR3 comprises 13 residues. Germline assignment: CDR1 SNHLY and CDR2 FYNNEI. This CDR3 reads CASSGTGDTEAFF. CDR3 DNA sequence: TGTGCCAGCAGCGGGACAGGGGACACTGAAGCTTTCTTT.

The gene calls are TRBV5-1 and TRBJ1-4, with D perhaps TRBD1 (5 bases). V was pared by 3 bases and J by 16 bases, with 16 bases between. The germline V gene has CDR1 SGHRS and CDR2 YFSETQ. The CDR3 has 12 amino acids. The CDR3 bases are TGCGCCAGCAGCTCCCCGGGACCCCGGTGGTTTTTT. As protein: CASSSPGPRWFF.

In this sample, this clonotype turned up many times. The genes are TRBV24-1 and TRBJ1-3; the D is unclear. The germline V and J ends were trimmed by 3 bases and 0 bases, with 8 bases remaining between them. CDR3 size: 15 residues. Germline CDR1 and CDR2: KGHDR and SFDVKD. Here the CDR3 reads CATSDPRSSGNTIYF. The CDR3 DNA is TGTGCCACCAGTGATCCAAGGAGCTCTGGAAACACCATATATTTT.